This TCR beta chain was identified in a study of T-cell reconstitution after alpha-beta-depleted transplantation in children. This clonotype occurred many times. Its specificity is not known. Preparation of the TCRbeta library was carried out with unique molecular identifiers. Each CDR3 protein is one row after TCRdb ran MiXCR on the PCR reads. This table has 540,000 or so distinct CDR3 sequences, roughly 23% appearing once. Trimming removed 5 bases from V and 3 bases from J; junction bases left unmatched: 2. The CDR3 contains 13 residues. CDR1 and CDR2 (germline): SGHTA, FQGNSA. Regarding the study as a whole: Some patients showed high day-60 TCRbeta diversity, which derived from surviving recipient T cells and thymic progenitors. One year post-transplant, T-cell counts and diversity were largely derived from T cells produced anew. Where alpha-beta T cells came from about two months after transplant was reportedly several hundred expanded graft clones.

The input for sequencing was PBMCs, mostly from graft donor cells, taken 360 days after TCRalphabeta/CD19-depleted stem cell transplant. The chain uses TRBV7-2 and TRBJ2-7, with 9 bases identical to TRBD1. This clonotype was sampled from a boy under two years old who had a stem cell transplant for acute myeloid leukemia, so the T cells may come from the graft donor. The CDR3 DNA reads TGTGCCAGCAGCCCGGACAGGGGCTACGAGCAGTACTTC. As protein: CASSPDRGYEQYF.